This TCR beta chain was observed in a study of control samples from healthy donors and cancer patients. The CDR3 sequence is 18 residues long. The junction had 11 bases not matched to a gene; V was cut back by 0 bases and J by 4 bases. CDR1 LNHDA and CDR2 SQIVND come from the germline V gene (reference sequence). The protocol was immunoSEQ multiplex PCR, while the TCRdb copy is restricted to in-frame clones and leaves out a portion. The data contain approximately 70,000 clones, around nine tenths of them singletons. The sample consisted of PBMCs. J is TRBJ2-7 and V is TRBV19, with 11 bases fitting TRBD2. The source is a woman aged 45-59 years with colorectal cancer. CDR3 sequence reads: CASSIEGRLAGHDYEQYF. The CDR3 coding sequence is TGTGCCAGTAGTATAGAGGGGCGACTAGCGGGACACGATTACGAGCAGTACTTC.